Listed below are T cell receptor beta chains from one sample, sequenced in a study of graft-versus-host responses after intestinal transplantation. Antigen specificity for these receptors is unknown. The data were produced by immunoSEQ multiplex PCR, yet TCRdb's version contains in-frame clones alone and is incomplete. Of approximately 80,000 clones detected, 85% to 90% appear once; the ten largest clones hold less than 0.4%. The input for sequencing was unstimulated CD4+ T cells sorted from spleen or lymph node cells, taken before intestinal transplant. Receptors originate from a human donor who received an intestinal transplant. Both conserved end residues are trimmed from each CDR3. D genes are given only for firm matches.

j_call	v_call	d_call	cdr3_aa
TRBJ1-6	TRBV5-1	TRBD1	ASSLEGQYNSPLH
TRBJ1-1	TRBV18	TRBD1	ASSPTGDAAAF
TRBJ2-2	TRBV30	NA	AWSVTGMGELF
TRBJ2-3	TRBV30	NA	AWSGGGTQY
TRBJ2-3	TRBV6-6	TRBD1	ASRRDREHTDTQY
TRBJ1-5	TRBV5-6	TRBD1	ASSLQGVDQPQH
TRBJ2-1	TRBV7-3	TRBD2	ASSLLRTGLAGATHNEQF
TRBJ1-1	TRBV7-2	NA	ASSLRGINTEAF
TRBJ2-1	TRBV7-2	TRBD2	ASSLVAGGRVNEQF
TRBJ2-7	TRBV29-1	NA	SVGWMRQGLTYEQY
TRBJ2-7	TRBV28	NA	ASRPNNYEQY
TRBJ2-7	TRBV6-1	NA	ASSEAGLQTYEQY
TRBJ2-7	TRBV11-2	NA	ASSPGLYEQY
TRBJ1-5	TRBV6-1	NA	ASIPDIPNQPQH
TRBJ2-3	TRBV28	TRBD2	ASSPAAGVSTDTQY
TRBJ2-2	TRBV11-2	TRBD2	ASSFRGAGTGELF
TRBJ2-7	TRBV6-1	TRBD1	ASRRGPGDSYEQY
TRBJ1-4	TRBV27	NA	ASRIRGTNEKLF
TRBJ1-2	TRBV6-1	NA	ASSSTGPWAGYT
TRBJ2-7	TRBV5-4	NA	ASSLSGPYEQY
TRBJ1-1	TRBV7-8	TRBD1	ASSPETGGRAEAF
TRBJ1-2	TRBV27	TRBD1	ASRITGGSYGYT
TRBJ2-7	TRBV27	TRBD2	ASRRYSGSSYEQY
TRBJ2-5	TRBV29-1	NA	RPGTLQETQY
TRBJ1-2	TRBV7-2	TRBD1	ASSLYRGSYGYT
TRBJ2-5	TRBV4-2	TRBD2	ASSLGLAGGSETQY
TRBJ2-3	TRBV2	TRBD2	ASSVLAGRGQY
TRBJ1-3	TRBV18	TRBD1	ASSPETGAFSGNTIY
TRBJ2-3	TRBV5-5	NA	ASSRPPGAATDTQY
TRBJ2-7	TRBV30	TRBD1	AWSQQGPYEQY
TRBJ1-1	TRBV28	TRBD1	ASRQGGGTEAF
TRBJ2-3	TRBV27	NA	ASSLLDRTDTQY
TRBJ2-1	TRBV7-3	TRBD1	ASSLTRDRVNEQF
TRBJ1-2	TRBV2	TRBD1	ASSERQGNYGYT
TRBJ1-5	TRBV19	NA	ASGTPNQPQH
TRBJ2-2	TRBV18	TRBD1	ASSPRQGLTGELF
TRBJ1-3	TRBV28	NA	ASSPGGVYSGNTIY
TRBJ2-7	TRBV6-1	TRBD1	ASGRDSAYEQY
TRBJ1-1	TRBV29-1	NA	SVEKGVNTEAF
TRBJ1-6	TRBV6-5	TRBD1	ASRRHRGDSPLH
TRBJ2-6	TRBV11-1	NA	ASSLQGSGANVLT
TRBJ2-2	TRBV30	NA	AWSVLGRGGGELF
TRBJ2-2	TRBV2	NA	ASSQRVNTGELF
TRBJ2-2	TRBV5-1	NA	ASSVSPTQTGELF
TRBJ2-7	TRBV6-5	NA	ASRSWQGESYEQY
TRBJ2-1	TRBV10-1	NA	ASSESAGGVASYNEQF
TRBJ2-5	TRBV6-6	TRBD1	ASTRTGGWETQY
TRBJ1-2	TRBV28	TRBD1	ASSLQGARGYT
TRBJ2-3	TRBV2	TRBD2	ASRRASGVPTDTQY
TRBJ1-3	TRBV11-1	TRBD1	ARSRGSSGNTIY
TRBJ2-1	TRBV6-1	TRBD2	ASSELPSGSIDEQF
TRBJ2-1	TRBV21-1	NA	ASSTPSGLAVSSYNEQF
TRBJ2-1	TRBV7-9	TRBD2	ASSLTSGLRNEQF
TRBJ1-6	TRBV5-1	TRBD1	ASSPTGGVGSPLH
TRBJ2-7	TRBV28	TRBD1	ASRRGQNYEQY